This T cell receptor beta chain comes out of a study of blood T cell repertoires in COVID-19. Study-wide context: Specimens from acute and convalescent COVID-19 originated in the United States, Italy and Spain. Sample material is recorded as cDNA or gDNA derived from T cells, B-cell-depleted T cells, or PBMCs.

V lost 4 bases and J 8 bases, leaving 8 bases between the germline ends. CDR1 is MDHEN, CDR2 SYDVKM, per germline. The CDR3 length is 11 residues. In the original workflow: The authors estimated nucleated cell counts from reference gene primer amplification. The protocol was immunoSEQ multiplex PCR, while the TCRdb copy is restricted to in-frame clones and leaves out a portion. Clone size and the V and J calls come from that table; the DNA yielded D and trimming. The sample yields 35,000 to 50,000 clones, approximately 90% seen once. The V and J genes are TRBV28 and TRBJ1-1; D gene unclear. The receptor was derived from a man aged 50 to 59 with active COVID-19. Specimen: peripheral blood. The CDR3 loop reads CASSSIREAFF. The CDR3 nucleotides are TGTGCCAGCAGTTCAATCAGGGAAGCTTTCTTT.